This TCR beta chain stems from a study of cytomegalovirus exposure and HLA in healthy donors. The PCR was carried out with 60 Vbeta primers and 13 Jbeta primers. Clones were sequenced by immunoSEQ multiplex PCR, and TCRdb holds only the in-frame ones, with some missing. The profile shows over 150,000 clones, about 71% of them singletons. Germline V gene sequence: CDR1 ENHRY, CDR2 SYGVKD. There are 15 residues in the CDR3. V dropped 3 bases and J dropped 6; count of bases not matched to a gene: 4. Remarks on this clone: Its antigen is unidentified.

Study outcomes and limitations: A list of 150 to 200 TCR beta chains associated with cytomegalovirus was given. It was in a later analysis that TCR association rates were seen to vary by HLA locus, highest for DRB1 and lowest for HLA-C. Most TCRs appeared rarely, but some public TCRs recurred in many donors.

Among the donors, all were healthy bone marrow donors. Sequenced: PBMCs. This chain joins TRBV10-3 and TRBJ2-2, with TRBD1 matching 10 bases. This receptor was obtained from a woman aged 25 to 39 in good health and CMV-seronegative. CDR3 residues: CAISDDRGQAGELFF. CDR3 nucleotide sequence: TGTGCCATCAGTGATGACAGGGGGCAAGCCGGGGAGCTGTTTTTT.